One and the same sample provided the 9 T cell receptor beta chains below, sequenced in a study of CD8 T cells in Susac syndrome (dated by TCRdb to about 2019). Library method: the immunoSEQ multiplex PCR assay. RNA was extracted using the RNeasy kit, and about 0.45 to 1 ug of the RNA was reverse transcribed with random hexamers. TCRdb passed the public sequencing reads through fastp at Q25 and MiXCR, retaining productive beta sequences. Every distinct CDR3 protein forms one entry, paired with its most common genes and DNA. The sample data list roughly 160,000 distinct CDR3 sequences, and 95% to 96% of these were observed just once. The ten top clones hold around 0.12% of the sample. The sequencing input was CD4+ T cells from PBMCs. These TCRs come from a human donor with Susac syndrome.

The V gene is TRBV20-1, the J gene TRBJ2-3; D remains ambiguous. This CDR3 has 14 amino acids. Germline V gene sequence: CDR1 DFQATT, CDR2 SNEGSKA (reference sequence). V lost 1 base and J lost 2, with 10 bases in between. The CDR3 DNA reads as TGCAGTGCTAGAGTCTCTCTGAACACAGATACGCAGTATTTT. Its protein is CSARVSLNTDTQYF.

The chain is built from TRBV18 and TRBJ2-5; D unclear. Germline V CDR1 and CDR2: KGHSH, LQKENI. The CDR3 has 12 residues. Trimming removed 4 bases from V and 5 bases from J, with 8 bases in between. CDR3 loop: CASSQSEETQYF. For the CDR3, the DNA is TGTGCCAGCTCACAGAGTGAGGAGACCCAGTACTTC.

The J gene is TRBJ1-6, the V gene TRBV27, with 9 bases identical to TRBD1. The V segment lost 4 bases and the J segment 9 bases; nucleotides outside the gene matches: 4. From germline, CDR1 is MNHEY and CDR2 SMNVEV (reference sequence). There are 14 residues in the CDR3. The CDR3 DNA reads TGTGCCAGCAGTTCTCGACAGGGGGGTTCACCCCTCCACTTT. Translating it yields CASSSRQGGSPLHF.

The chain has TRBV5-1 and TRBJ1-1, with D perhaps TRBD1 (6 bases). The germline CDR1 and CDR2 sequences are SGHRS and YFSETQ. This CDR3 contains 16 residues. Deletions cut 4 bases from V and 0 bases from J, with 16 bases between. DNA of the CDR3: TGCGCCAGCAGCGGGGGGGGCAGCCTCATGAACACTGAAGCTTTCTTT. Translated: CASSGGGSLMNTEAFF.

The CDR3 is CASSLGTVNTGELFF. For the CDR3, the DNA is TGTGCCAGCAGTCTAGGGACAGTGAACACCGGGGAGCTGTTTTTT. The V and J genes are TRBV2 and TRBJ2-2; 7 bases match TRBD1. This CDR3 region has 15 residues. In germline, CDR1 is SNHLY, CDR2 FYNNEI. V gave up 5 bases and J gave up 1 base; unmatched junction bases: 4.

The CDR3 sequence: CASAGTSGTYEQYV. For the CDR3, the DNA is TGTGCCAGTGCCGGGACTAGCGGAACCTACGAGCAGTACGTC. V usage is TRBV18 and J usage is TRBJ2-7; 11 nucleotides line up with TRBD2. The germline gives CDR1 KGHSH, CDR2 LQKENI. The CDR3 extends over 14 amino acids. V lost 9 bases to trimming and J lost 2 bases; unmatched junction nucleotides: 6.

This rearrangement joins TRBV3-1 to TRBJ1-5, with a tentative D call TRBD1 (5 bases). CDR3 length equals 13 residues. The germline V gene has CDR1 LGHDT and CDR2 YNNKEL (reference sequence). Trimming removed 4 bases from V and 6 bases from J, with 10 bases in between. CDR3 in amino acids: CASSREGSQPQHF. The DNA of the CDR3 is TGTGCCAGCAGCCGAGAGGGGAGTCAGCCCCAGCATTTT. Supplemented by reference TRBV3-1 and TRBJ1-5, the full variable domain reads DTAVSQTPKYLVTQMGNDKSIKCEQNLGHDTMYWYKQDSKKFLKIMFSYNNKELIINETVPNRFSPKSPDKAHLNLHINSLELGDSAVYFCASSREGSQPQHFGDGTRLSIL.

V usage is TRBV11-1 and J usage is TRBJ2-1, with D unclear. The CDR3 is 13 amino acids. Trimming took off 5 bases at V and 7 bases at J, with 12 bases between the two ends. Germline V gene sequence: CDR1 SGHAT, CDR2 FQDESV (reference sequence). The CDR3 sequence is CASSAHLINEQFF. Here the CDR3 DNA reads TGTGCCAGCAGCGCGCACCTCATAAATGAGCAGTTCTTC.

The V call is TRBV2, the J call TRBJ2-7, with 13 bases identical to TRBD2. From germline, CDR1 is SNHLY and CDR2 FYNNEI. V lost 5 bases, J lost 6 bases, and 4 bases stayed unmatched. The CDR3 contains 14 residues. The CDR3 protein is CASSTTSGRAEQYF. CDR3 bases: TGTGCCAGCAGTACCACTAGCGGGAGGGCCGAGCAGTACTTC.